The clone carrying this TCR beta chain was detected many times. The antigen is not known. CDR1 is MDHEN and CDR2 is SYDVKM in the germline V gene. This CDR3 spans 15 amino acids. J lost 7 bases, V lost 3 bases, and 3 bases had no gene match. The sample belongs to a study of regulatory T cells in long-lasting Graves disease. Whole-study context: The term persistent Graves' disease signified upward of 5 years on antithyroid drugs with positive TSH receptor antibodies. Findings of the study overall: TRBV28, TRBJ1-2 and TRBJ2-5 were favored in persistent disease.

HTBI primers from iRepertoire and Arm-PCR of CDR3 regions yielded the TCR beta libraries. Using its own MiXCR run on the multiplex PCR reads, TCRdb lists one record per CDR3 protein. The table lists 500,000 to 700,000 distinct CDR3 sequences, 25% to 35% of them singletons. Time point specified: persistent/refractory GD, antithyroid drugs over 5 years with positive TRAb. Generation of the TCR library employed RNA extracted from PBMCs. The rearrangement links TRBV28 to TRBJ1-6, with TRBD1 matching over 10 bases. The sequenced sample was peripheral blood mononuclear cells (PBMCs), obtained when the disease was refractory, from a patient treated with antithyroid drugs. This TCR derives from a female donor with Graves disease. This CDR3 is CASSLTGGPNSPLHF. The CDR3 nucleotides read TGTGCCAGCAGTTTGACAGGGGGCCCGAATTCACCCCTCCACTTT.